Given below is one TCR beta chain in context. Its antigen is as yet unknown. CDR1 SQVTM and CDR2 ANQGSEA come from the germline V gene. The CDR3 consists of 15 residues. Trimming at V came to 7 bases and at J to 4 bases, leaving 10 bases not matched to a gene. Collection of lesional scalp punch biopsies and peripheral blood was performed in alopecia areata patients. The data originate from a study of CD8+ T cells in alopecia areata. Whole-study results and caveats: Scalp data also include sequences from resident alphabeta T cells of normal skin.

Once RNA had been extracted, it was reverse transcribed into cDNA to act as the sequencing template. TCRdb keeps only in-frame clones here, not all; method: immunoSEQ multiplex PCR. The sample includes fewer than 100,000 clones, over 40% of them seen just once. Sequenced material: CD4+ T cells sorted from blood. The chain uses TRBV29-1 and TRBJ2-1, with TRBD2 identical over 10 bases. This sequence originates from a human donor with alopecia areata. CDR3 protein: CSASGAGGVYNEQFF. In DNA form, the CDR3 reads TGCAGCGCTTCCGGAGCGGGAGGGGTTTACAATGAGCAGTTCTTC.